Included here is one T cell receptor beta chain sequence, with context. One end of the junction varies from germline; a read error may be responsible. Cells sorted as Tregs were CD4+, CD25+ and CD127-/low. Germline CDR1 SEHNR, CDR2 FQNEAQ (reference sequence). CDR3 length: 13 residues. TCRdb re-called the 5' RACE reads through MiXCR, storing one row per CDR3 protein. In the table there are fewer than 50,000 distinct CDR3 sequences, approximately 23% of which are singletons. Sequencing input: Tregs sorted from a lymph node. This sequence was found in a female donor with breast cancer. The chain uses TRBV7-9 and TRBJ1-1; D not resolved. As DNA, the CDR3 is TGTGCAAGCCGTGACGGACCTGACACTGGAGCTTTCTTT. It encodes CASRDGPDTGAFF.